The subject of this entry is one T cell receptor (beta chain). This record comes from a study of blood T cell repertoires in COVID-19. Study-level background: COVID-19 samples collected from the United States, Italy and Spain covered acute and convalescent phases. In each case, the material was cDNA or gDNA derived from T cells, B-cell-depleted T cells, or PBMCs.

Original processing notes: Amplification with reference gene primers provided the estimates of nucleated cell counts. Sequencing was performed with immunoSEQ multiplex PCR; in TCRdb, only in-frame clones are kept and a portion is missing. The DNA gave D and trimming, while V, J and clone size come from that table. The sample records about 140,000 clones, roughly 85% being singletons. The CDR3 spans 16 residues. Germline CDR1 LNHDA, CDR2 SQIVND (reference sequence). V shed 7 bases and J shed 8 bases, with 26 bases lying between them. The V gene is TRBV19, the J gene TRBJ1-2; D remains unclear. The clonotype comes from a man aged 60 to 69 with acute or convalescent COVID-19. The sample was peripheral blood. CDR3 nucleotide sequence: TGTGCCAGTACCCTTACGGCGGCAGATCGGATTTGGGGCTACACCTTC. Its protein is CASTLTAADRIWGYTF. The variable domain in full, with the rest retrieved from reference TRBV19 and TRBJ1-2, is DGGITQSPKYLFRKEGQNVTLSCEQNLNHDAMYWYRQDPGQGLRLIYYSQIVNDFQKGDIAEGYSVSREKKESFPLTVTSAQKNPTAFYLCASTLTAADRIWGYTFGSGTRLTVV.